Presented here are 6 T cell receptor beta chains from one specimen sequenced in a study of human T cells and chemical hapten exposure. Each CDR3 protein is one row after TCRdb ran MiXCR on the RACE reads. This table has about 380,000 distinct CDR3 sequences, about 5.1% appearing once. Described time point: pre-sensitization, week 0. Treatment noted: therapeutic diphenylcyclopropenone sensitization with weekly scalp DPC. The sequencing here drew on whole blood, taken in connection with sensitization to the hapten diphenylcyclopropenone (DPC). The origin of the receptors is a woman aged 45-65 years with alopecia areata. Some clones in this sample may be carry-over from other donors' samples.

This clonotype was picked up many times. This rearrangement joins TRBV5-5 to TRBJ2-1; 9 bases are a match to TRBD1. The junction had 14 bases not matched to a gene; V was cut back by 4 bases and J by 6 bases. The CDR3 has 17 residues. CDR1 and CDR2 from the germline V gene are SGHKS and YYEKEE (reference sequence). The CDR3 reads CASSPSGTGSIGNEQFF. The CDR3 region has the DNA TGTGCCAGCAGCCCCTCCGGGACAGGGTCGATAGGCAATGAGCAGTTCTTC.

This clonotype has ten or more counts. For the CDR3, the DNA is TGTGCCAGCCTGAAGGGAGGGACAGAAGAGACCCAGTACTTC. Its protein product is CASLKGGTEETQYF. This chain uses TRBV12-3 or TRBV12-4 with TRBJ2-5; D might be TRBD1 or TRBD2, each matching 7 bases. V shed 8 bases and J shed 3 bases, with 16 bases lying between them. CDR3 size: 14 residues.

In its sample, this clonotype was seen a few times. The chain recombines TRBV28 with TRBJ1-1; no reliable D call. V was shortened by 3 bases and J by 3 bases, with 11 bases between the two germline ends. Germline lookup yields CDR1 MDHEN and CDR2 SYDVKM. The CDR3 consists of 14 residues. The CDR3 reads CASSFNTWDTEAFF. CDR3 nucleotide sequence: TGTGCCAGCAGTTTCAACACCTGGGACACTGAAGCTTTCTTT.

Ten or more counts support this clonotype. V is TRBV4-3 and J is TRBJ2-2, with 10 nucleotides matching TRBD2. The V gene's germline CDR1 is LGHNA and CDR2 YSLEER. The CDR3 has 16 residues. With V trimmed by 4 bases and J by 2 bases, 4 bases remained unmatched. The CDR3 here is CASSPRLAGNTGELFF. The CDR3 nucleotides read TGCGCCAGCAGCCCGAGACTAGCGGGCAACACCGGGGAGCTGTTTTTT.

This clonotype was seen at least ten times. The rearrangement joins TRBV7-9 to TRBJ2-7; D is undetermined. There are 13 residues in the CDR3. Germline-derived CDR1 and CDR2 are SEHNR and FQNEAQ (reference sequence). V was shortened by 2 bases and J by 7 bases, with 12 bases between the two germline ends. As DNA, the CDR3 is TGTGCCAGCAGCTTAAACTCCGTGGGGGAGCAGTACTTC. Its translation: CASSLNSVGEQYF.

This clonotype was found a few times. The chain recombines TRBV7-2 with TRBJ2-1, with 10 bases aligning to TRBD2. CDR3 size: 15 residues. V shed 7 bases, J shed 4 bases, and the junction held 7 bases outside the gene matches. In germline, CDR1 is SGHTA, CDR2 FQGNSA. CDR3 coding DNA: TGTGCCAGCACCCGAAGGGGACTAGCGTACAATGAGCAGTTCTTC. This codes for CASTRRGLAYNEQFF.